What follows describes a single T cell receptor (beta chain). This CDR3 region has 12 residues. V lost 5 bases, J lost 7 bases, and 3 bases stayed unmatched. Germline V CDR1 and CDR2: SNHLY, FYNNEI. This table comes from immunoSEQ multiplex PCR, and its TCRdb copy is limited to in-frame clones, with some not included. The table records 90,000 to 130,000 clones, about 93% of them present only once. The data derive from a study of T cell changes during pregnancy in multiple sclerosis. The chain uses TRBV2 and TRBJ1-1, with TRBD1 matching 8 bases. The source material was peripheral blood, sampled in the third trimester of pregnancy. The receptor comes from a female donor with multiple sclerosis, enrolled in a pregnancy study. This CDR3 is CASSPGTGEAFF. The CDR3, as DNA: TGTGCCAGCAGTCCCGGGACAGGTGAAGCTTTCTTT.